This T cell receptor (beta chain) was profiled in a study of T cells in Graves' hyperthyroidism and ophthalmopathy. Study overall: Peripheral blood was secured at the point of initial diagnosis, before any treatment.

RNA transcripts yielded amplified TCR beta CDR3 regions. Initially, a first-round RT-PCR of the TCR CDR3 employed the HTBI primer set. TCRdb fed the multiplex PCR reads into MiXCR, producing one record per CDR3 protein. There are a few hundred thousand distinct CDR3 sequences in the sample; about 15% occur only once, and around a quarter lies in the top ten. Ten or more counts support this clonotype. Diagnostic decisions used clinical symptoms, serum thyroxine and TRAb, thyroid ultrasound and orbital computed tomography. The clonotype was recovered from a woman younger than 30 with Graves' hyperthyroidism that later progressed to Graves' ophthalmopathy. The sequenced sample was blood.

The CDR3 is CSALRGSPGETQYF. As DNA, the CDR3 is TGCAGTGCTTTGCGGGGTTCACCAGGGGAGACCCAGTACTTC. This chain connects TRBV20-1 to TRBJ2-5, with a possible D match to TRBD2 (6 bases). V was cut by 5 bases and J by 5 bases, with 18 bases left in between. CDR3 length equals 14 residues. Germline CDR1 reads DFQATT; CDR2 reads SNEGSKA (reference sequence).